Only a few counts were recorded for the clone carrying this T cell receptor (beta chain). Other nucleotide sequences in the sample specify the same CDR3. This sample stems from a study of blood T cell repertoires in COVID-19. Study summary: Acute-phase and convalescent COVID-19 samples originated in the United States, Italy and Spain. Sample material is recorded as cDNA or gDNA derived from T cells, B-cell-depleted T cells, or PBMCs.

Clones were read by immunoSEQ multiplex PCR, and TCRdb kept only the in-frame ones, dropping some. The sample records 300,000 to 350,000 clones, 89% being singletons. The sequence was collected from a woman aged 60 to 75 with COVID-19, enrolled during active disease. Material for sequencing was peripheral blood.

The CDR3 nucleotides are TGTGCCAGCTCACCACCTTTAGCGGGGGCTGATACGCAGTATTTT. It specifies CASSPPLAGADTQYF. The chain carries TRBV18 and TRBJ2-3; 9 bases match TRBD2. The CDR3 is made up of 15 amino acids. Germline lookup yields CDR1 KGHSH and CDR2 LQKENI. Losses at the gene ends were 0 bases for V and 6 bases for J; bases not matched to a gene: 4.